The sequence of this TCR beta chain was determined in a study of PD-L1 blockade in urothelial cancer (dated by TCRdb to about 2017). For the study in its entirety: All patients started therapy around 2014 and received atezolizumab 1,200 mg intravenously every 3 weeks. About 90% of the roughly 29 patients were males with bladder-origin urothelial cancer, and about 65% of the roughly 30 reported a prior smoking history. An ECOG performance status of 0 or 1 was recorded for the patients, and 0 to 3 prior chemotherapy regimens had been received by the patients. Blood samples were analyzed at two time points: 3 weeks after treatment start (second dose) and 6 weeks after treatment start. A median of roughly 140,000 T cells and roughly 80,000 unique TCRs was obtained from blood samples, and a median clonality of roughly 0.082 was observed. The study, an exploratory multi-omic analysis, examined somatic, immune and clinical correlates of response to PD-L1 blockade with atezolizumab in urothelial cancer. Pretreatment tumor samples and matched peripheral blood, collected serially before and after atezolizumab treatment, underwent TCR sequencing. Progression-free survival longer than 6 months counted as durable clinical benefit, and TCR features were additionally tested against both progression-free and overall survival. Whole exome sequencing and RNA sequencing of pretreatment tumors were performed alongside TCR sequencing in the same patients. Several patients achieved durable clinical benefit and some 21 did not. Pretreatment blood TCR-seq was available for 27 to 30 patients, at least one posttreatment blood collection was obtained for 24 patients, and tumor TCR-seq was available for 24 patients. Summary of the overall study and its limitations: Patients with durable benefit showed greater expansion of tumor-associated TCR clones in peripheral blood 3 weeks after starting treatment (n of about 20, p = 0.022). Because the sample size was small (n ≈ 29) and many exploratory analyses were performed, the results are intended to be hypothesis-generating. A pretreatment peripheral blood TCR clonality below the median was linked to improved progression-free and overall survival.

Synthetic TCR analog templates were spiked into each PCR to estimate absolute template abundance from read counts. The immunoSEQ assay was used to amplify TCRbeta CDR3 regions from genomic DNA with bias-controlled V and J gene primers. Sequencing of rearranged TCRbeta segments was done at approximately 20X coverage. On the study's bioinformatics: Sequencing errors were corrected by clustering and CDR3s were annotated against IMGT to assign V, D and J genes. Downstream analyses used only productive TCRbeta rearrangements and left out out-of-frame or stop-codon sequences. To compute clonality, Shannon entropy was normalized by the log of the number of unique productive sequences and then subtracted from one. Fisher's exact test with Benjamini-Hochberg correction, at a threshold of adjusted p below 0.01, was used to find clones that differed between time points or between blood and tumor. Held by TCRdb, this immuneACCESS table contains in-frame sequences only and omits some clones. Under half of the omission traces to an unresolved V gene where checked; the cause of the rest is unknown. V, J and clone size are those of that table, while D and trimming were read from the DNA. The sample data list about 53,000 clones, and about 83% of these were observed just once. The leading ten clones occupy over 12% of the sample.

Explained via the paper, the time point label denotes: pretreatment peripheral blood. A total of approximately 27 patients with locally advanced or metastatic urothelial carcinoma, treated at Memorial Sloan Kettering on a trial protocol, made up the cohort. Peripheral blood mononuclear cells were collected pretreatment and during treatment, with between 1 and 8 total time points obtained per patient. The Qiagen DNeasy Blood extraction kit was used to purify genomic DNA from total PBMCs and tumor samples. PBMCs were collected pretreatment and during treatment, and were isolated and stored as previously described. Worth noting for this clone: Its cognate antigen has yet to be identified. No clone much larger than this one lies a single base away; base qualities are absent.

The germline ends are 9 bases apart after V is trimmed by 3 bases and J by 7 bases. The germline V gene encodes CDR1 ENHRY and CDR2 SYGVKD. The CDR3, cysteine through phenylalanine, is 13 amino acids long. The only DNA kept is the CDR3, 39 bases in frame from the first base. Sequenced material: PBMCs, taken around atezolizumab (anti-PD-L1) treatment. The receptor was isolated from a woman aged 60 to 75 with urothelial cancer. The chain is encoded by TRBV10-3 joined to TRBJ1-4, with a tentative D gene TRBD1 over 6 matching bases. The CDR3 region has the sequence CAISEQGSEKLFF. The nucleotides are TGTGCCATCAGTGAACAGGGCTCTGAAAAACTGTTTTTT.